The 23 T cell receptor beta chains listed next were all sequenced from one sample in a study of T cells in Graves' hyperthyroidism and ophthalmopathy. TCR beta CDR3 sequences were amplified from RNA transcripts. Initially, a first-round RT-PCR of the TCR CDR3 employed the HTBI primer set. TCRdb fed the multiplex PCR reads into MiXCR, producing one record per CDR3 protein. The data show some 360,000 distinct CDR3 sequences, roughly 13% seen once. Sequenced material: blood. These receptors all come from a woman in her sixties or seventies with Graves' hyperthyroidism.

The table lists this clonotype with many counts. The chain is built from TRBV10-3 and TRBJ2-7, with 7 bases matching TRBD2. Germline CDR1 reads ENHRY; CDR2 reads SYGVKD. CDR3 length: 14 amino acids. V was clipped by 10 bases and J by 0 bases; unmatched bases: 9. The CDR3 DNA is TGTGCCACCCAATACCAGCGGGGCTCCTACGAGCAGTACTTC. Residues: CATQYQRGSYEQYF.

The table lists this clonotype with many counts. V gene TRBV5-1 combines with J gene TRBJ2-3, with a weak D call TRBD2 (5 bases). Trimming left V 4 bases short and J 4 bases short, with 10 bases between. The CDR3 spans 13 residues. Germline V gene sequence: CDR1 SGHRS, CDR2 YFSETQ. The CDR3 region is CASSHGLPDTQYF. In DNA form, the CDR3 reads TGCGCCAGCAGCCATGGACTGCCAGATACGCAGTATTTT. Drawing the rest from reference TRBV5-1 and TRBJ2-3, the complete variable domain is KAGVTQTPRYLIKTRGQQVTLSCSPISGHRSVSWYQQTPGQGLQFLFEYFSETQRNKGNFPGRFSGRQFSNSRSEMNVSTLELGDSALYLCASSHGLPDTQYFGPGTRLTVL.

This chain joins TRBV20-1 and TRBJ1-5; D is uncertain. The CDR3 has 14 amino acids. Trimming took off 1 base at V and 2 bases at J, with 9 bases between the two ends. From germline, CDR1 is DFQATT and CDR2 SNEGSKA (reference sequence). CDR3 coding DNA: TGCAGTGCTAGAGGAGGGTCTGGCAATCAGCCCCAGCATTTT. Translation: CSARGGSGNQPQHF.

This chain links TRBV7-2 with TRBJ1-1; D is possibly TRBD1 (5 bases). V was pared by 4 bases and J by 6 bases, with 18 bases between. The CDR3 runs to 15 residues. Germline CDR1 SGHTA, CDR2 FQGNSA. This CDR3 reads CASSSSGSVSAEAFF. In DNA, the CDR3 is TGTGCCAGCAGCTCCTCAGGGAGTGTGTCGGCTGAAGCTTTCTTT. Based on the CDR3 plus reference TRBV7-2 and TRBJ1-1, the full variable domain is GAGVSQSPSNKVTEKGKDVELRCDPISGHTALYWYRQSLGQGLEFLIYFQGNSAPDKSGLPSDRFSAERTGGSVSTLTIQRTQQEDSAVYLCASSSSGSVSAEAFFGQGTRLTVV.

This clonotype was detected only a few times. This may stem from a read error, because a much larger clone lies one nucleotide away. The J gene is TRBJ2-7, the V gene TRBV29-1; the D gene could be TRBD1 or TRBD2 (5 bases each). CDR3 length: 15 amino acids. Per the germline V gene, CDR1 is SQVTM and CDR2 is ANQGSEA. The CDR3 region has the DNA TGCAGCGCAGCCAGACCGGGACCCCTAACCTACGAGCAGTGCTTC. Protein: CSAARPGPLTYEQCF.

This clonotype has a count of ten or more. This sequence joins TRBV7-3 and TRBJ1-1; D not certain. This CDR3 is built from 13 residues. Germline-derived CDR1 and CDR2 are SGHTA and FQGTGA. Deletions cut 5 bases from V and 1 base from J, with 8 bases between. The CDR3 DNA sequence: TGTGCCAGCAGCGTGACGAGGAACACTGAAGCTTTCTTT. Translated: CASSVTRNTEAFF.

The gene calls are TRBV19 and TRBJ1-5; 7 positions agree with TRBD1. V lost 1 base, J lost 4 bases, and 7 bases stayed unmatched. The CDR3 loop spans 16 amino acids. CDR1 LNHDA and CDR2 SQIVND come from the germline V gene (reference sequence). The CDR3 sequence: CASSIGSRGRNQPQHF. CDR3 in DNA: TGTGCCAGTAGTATAGGGTCGAGGGGGCGGAATCAGCCCCAGCATTTT.

V is TRBV4-1 and J is TRBJ2-1; 8 bases fit TRBD2. There are 17 residues in the CDR3. Germline V gene data show CDR1 as MGHRA and CDR2 as YSYEKL. Trimming cost V 0 bases and J 6 bases; bases outside gene matches: 10. CDR3 sequence reads: CASSQDLVAGKGNEQFF. The CDR3 DNA reads TGCGCCAGCAGCCAAGATTTAGTAGCGGGAAAGGGCAATGAGCAGTTCTTC.

The V and J genes are TRBV3-1 and TRBJ2-7, with 8 positions matching TRBD1. The CDR3 contains 16 residues. From germline, CDR1 is LGHDT and CDR2 YNNKEL (reference sequence). J gave up 6 bases and V 1 base, and 11 bases lay outside the gene matches. The CDR3 DNA follows: TGTGCCAGCAGCCAAGGAGGAGCAGGGGGCCGTGCCGAGCAGTACTTC. Translating gives CASSQGGAGGRAEQYF.

In its sample, this clonotype was seen many times. The chain carries TRBV5-6 and TRBJ2-4, with D perhaps TRBD2 (5 bases). Germline V gene data show CDR1 as SGHDT and CDR2 as YYEEEE. Deletions cut 1 base from V and 0 bases from J, with 11 bases between. CDR3 length equals 16 residues. The CDR3 spells CASSLLGEEAKNIQYF. CDR3 coding DNA: TGTGCCAGCAGCTTGCTGGGAGAAGAAGCCAAAAACATTCAGTACTTC.

Details on this clonotype: This may be a read error: a much more frequent sequence differs by one nucleotide. The rearrangement uses TRBV11-3 and TRBJ2-1; no reliable D call. The CDR3 totals 11 residues. Germline CDR1 SGHNT, CDR2 YENEEA. Trimming removed 4 bases at V and 8 bases at J, with 6 bases between. For the CDR3, the DNA is TGTGCCAGCAGCTCGTCCCATGAGCAGTTCTTC. It is translated as CASSSSHEQFF.

This clonotype was counted only a few times. V and J are TRBV19 and TRBJ1-1; weak D call: TRBD1 (6 bases). Germline loops: CDR1 LNHDA, CDR2 SQIVND (reference sequence). The CDR3 has 15 amino acids. Trimming pared 7 bases from V and 1 base from J, leaving 16 bases between. The DNA for the CDR3 is TGTGCCAGTACCTCAGCCTACAGGGCGAACACTGAAGCTTTCTTT. Protein sequence: CASTSAYRANTEAFF.

This clonotype was counted many times. The chain uses TRBV24-1 and TRBJ2-7; no clear D gene. From germline, CDR1 is KGHDR and CDR2 SFDVKD. The length of the CDR3 is 13 residues. The V gene lost 5 bases and the J gene lost 0 bases, with 7 bases spanning the gap. The CDR3 sequence: CATSGTHSYEQYF. CDR3 DNA sequence: TGTGCCACCAGTGGGACGCACTCCTACGAGCAGTACTTC.

This clonotype was detected many times. The chain couples TRBV12-3 or TRBV12-4 to TRBJ1-2; 7 bases align to TRBD1. After removal of 6 bases from V and 8 bases from J, the junction contained 12 bases not matched to a gene. The CDR3 sequence is 14 residues long. The CDR3 region has the DNA TGTGCCAGCAGCGGGACAGTCAACCCAGGGGGCTACACCTTC. Protein product: CASSGTVNPGGYTF.

At least ten counts were recorded for this clonotype. The chain employs TRBV3-1 and TRBJ2-7; D not resolved. The germline gives CDR1 LGHDT, CDR2 YNNKEL (reference sequence). CDR3 length: 13 amino acids. V was shortened by 2 bases and J by 3 bases, with 8 bases between the two germline ends. CDR3 DNA sequence: TGTGCCAGCAGCCAATTTCGCGGCTACGAGCAGTACTTC. This translates into CASSQFRGYEQYF.

Ten or more counts support this clonotype. The chain links TRBV7-9 to TRBJ2-3; 8 bases agree with TRBD2. The CDR3 spans 15 residues. With 5 bases clipped from V and 2 bases from J, the junction kept 6 bases outside the gene matches. The germline V gene has CDR1 SEHNR and CDR2 FQNEAQ (reference sequence). CDR3 loop: CASSMGLGNTDTQYF. The CDR3 DNA sequence: TGTGCCAGCAGCATGGGACTAGGAAACACAGATACGCAGTATTTT.

This clonotype was counted many times. The V gene is TRBV5-1, the J gene TRBJ1-2; tentative D call: TRBD1 (6 bases). V was pared by 0 bases and J by 4 bases, with 10 bases between. The CDR3 has 14 amino acids. CDR1 is SGHRS, CDR2 YFSETQ, per germline. The CDR3 sequence is CASSLVQGSYGYTF. In DNA form, the CDR3 reads TGCGCCAGCAGCTTGGTGCAGGGGTCCTATGGCTACACCTTC.

The rearrangement links TRBV6-1 to TRBJ2-7, with a possible D match to TRBD2 (6 bases). The V gene's germline CDR1 is MNHNS and CDR2 SASEGT. Trimming shortened V by 7 bases and J by 5 bases, and 12 bases separated the two germline ends. The CDR3 totals 12 residues. The CDR3 here is CASTRESNEQYF. CDR3 bases: TGTGCCAGCACCCGGGAGTCTAACGAGCAGTACTTC.

Ten or more counts support this clonotype. This chain joins TRBV2 and TRBJ2-3, with 7 bases aligning to TRBD2. V lost 11 bases and J lost 3; bases outside the gene matches: 8. The CDR3 is 13 amino acids. Germline V gene data show CDR1 as SNHLY and CDR2 as FYNNEI. CDR3 amino acids: CAGAWEGTDTQYF. The CDR3 region has the DNA TGTGCCGGCGCGTGGGAGGGGACAGATACGCAGTATTTT.

This clonotype was detected ten times or more. V usage is TRBV5-8 and J usage is TRBJ2-5; the D gene is possibly TRBD2 (6 bases). V was pared by 2 bases and J by 4 bases, with 15 bases between. CDR1 SGHTS and CDR2 YDEGEE come from the germline V gene. The CDR3 is 15 residues long. CDR3 sequence (DNA): TGTGCCAGCAGCTTCGGGCGGATGGGGGGAGAGACCCAGTACTTC. Amino acid sequence: CASSFGRMGGETQYF.

The CDR3 DNA is TGCAGTGCTAGCGGGGGGCAAGGTCAGCCCCAGCATTTT. As protein: CSASGGQGQPQHF. This chain uses TRBV20-1 with TRBJ1-5; TRBD1 might be the D (6 bases). V was shortened by 3 bases and J by 6 bases, with 12 bases between the two germline ends. CDR1 is DFQATT and CDR2 is SNEGSKA in the germline V gene (reference sequence). This CDR3 region has 13 residues.

This clonotype was observed at least ten times. The chain recombines TRBV12-3 or TRBV12-4 with TRBJ2-5, with D perhaps matching TRBD2 (6 bases). The CDR3 spans 13 residues. The ends were cut back, 0 bases at V and 5 bases at J, with 7 bases in the middle. The DNA of the CDR3 is TGTGCCAGCAGTTTAGCGGAGGGGGAGACCCAGTACTTC. Translating gives CASSLAEGETQYF.

A few counts support this clonotype. As DNA, the CDR3 is TGTGCCAGCAGCACTGGAAACACCATATATTTT. Protein: CASSTGNTIYF. The chain recombines TRBV9 with TRBJ1-3; no definite D call. The CDR3 sequence is 11 residues long. Trimming removed 4 bases from V and 2 bases from J, with 1 base in between. Germline V lookup: CDR1 SGDLS, CDR2 YYNGEE.